Presented here are 32 T cell receptor beta chains from one specimen sequenced in a study of siplizumab effects on memory and regulatory T cells. Profiled with immunoSEQ multiplex PCR; TCRdb holds only in-frame clones, not every one. The sample lists more than 95,000 clones, approximately 94% occurring once. Material for sequencing was non-Treg CD4+ T cells sorted from blood. The receptors here all came from a human donor in good health.

J is TRBJ1-1 and V is TRBV5-1; D unresolved. CDR1 and CDR2 (germline): SGHRS, YFSETQ. The V end lost 0 bases, the J end lost 4 bases, and 10 bases lay between the germline ends. The length of the CDR3 is 14 residues. CDR3 DNA: TGCGCCAGCAGCTTGGGTGGGTATAGCACTGAAGCTTTCTTT. It encodes CASSLGGYSTEAFF. Full variable domain (missing parts from reference TRBV5-1 and TRBJ1-1): KAGVTQTPRYLIKTRGQQVTLSCSPISGHRSVSWYQQTPGQGLQFLFEYFSETQRNKGNFPGRFSGRQFSNSRSEMNVSTLELGDSALYLCASSLGGYSTEAFFGQGTRLTVV.

The J gene is TRBJ2-2, the V gene TRBV5-1, with 7 nucleotides matching TRBD1. The J segment lost 4 bases and the V segment lost 1 base, leaving 4 bases of the junction unmatched. Germline V gene data show CDR1 as SGHRS and CDR2 as YFSETQ. The CDR3 runs 15 residues. The CDR3 sequence: CASSLRQGSTGELFF. CDR3 nucleotide sequence: TGCGCCAGCAGCTTGAGACAGGGAAGCACCGGGGAGCTGTTTTTT.

The chain joins TRBV18 to TRBJ1-1; 10 bases agree with TRBD1. Trimming cost V 0 bases and J 2 bases; bases outside gene matches: 0. Germline loops: CDR1 KGHSH, CDR2 LQKENI. The CDR3 has 15 amino acids. CDR3 protein: CASSPPTGGNTEAFF. CDR3 DNA sequence: TGTGCCAGCTCACCACCGACAGGGGGCAACACTGAAGCTTTCTTT.

This clone was picked up one time. V is TRBV10-1 and J is TRBJ2-3; D is unclear. The V end lost 4 bases, the J end lost 1 base, and 6 bases lay between the germline ends. The CDR3 spans 13 residues. The V gene's germline CDR1 is WNHNN and CDR2 SYGVQD (reference sequence). The CDR3 sequence: CASSAGGTDTQYF. The CDR3 nucleotides read TGCGCCAGCAGTGCTGGCGGCACAGATACGCAGTATTTT.

The chain links TRBV5-1 to TRBJ2-5, with 10 nucleotides matching TRBD2. The CDR3 runs 22 residues. V shed 0 bases, J shed 5 bases, and the junction held 25 bases outside the gene matches. From germline, CDR1 is SGHRS and CDR2 YFSETQ. The CDR3 protein is CASSLVLWGVLPEAGGRETQYF. CDR3 in DNA: TGCGCCAGCAGCTTGGTCCTTTGGGGGGTCCTTCCGGAAGCGGGAGGGAGGGAGACCCAGTACTTC.

V is TRBV11-2 and J is TRBJ1-2; maybe TRBD1 (5 bases). Germline CDR1 is SGHAT and CDR2 is FQNNGV. V dropped 5 bases and J dropped 8 bases, with 21 bases sitting between them. The CDR3 consists of 15 residues. In DNA, the CDR3 is TGTGCCAGCAGCCTGCGGGACCGCTTTGGGTCCGGCTACACCTTC. Its translation is CASSLRDRFGSGYTF.

The chain has TRBV12-5 and TRBJ2-1; 7 positions agree with TRBD2. Germline V lookup: CDR1 LGHNT, CDR2 FRNRAP. V shed 1 base and J 13 bases; nucleotides not matched to a gene: 10. CDR3 size: 14 residues. CDR3 amino acids: CASGLGGLGAEQFF. The CDR3 DNA sequence: TGTGCTAGTGGTTTGGGAGGACTAGGGGCTGAACAGTTCTTC.

The V and J genes are TRBV11-2 and TRBJ2-1, with D possibly being TRBD2 (5 bases). Germline CDR1 is SGHAT and CDR2 is FQNNGV. The CDR3 extends over 11 amino acids. V was cut by 1 base and J by 13 bases, with 8 bases left in between. This CDR3 is CASSLARGQFF. For the CDR3, the DNA is TGTGCCAGCAGCTTAGCCCGGGGTCAGTTCTTC.

This CDR3 reads CASSGTGILYNEQFF. The CDR3 coding sequence is TGTGCCAGCAGCGGGACAGGGATTCTCTACAATGAGCAGTTCTTC. This chain connects TRBV9 to TRBJ2-1; 8 nucleotides line up with TRBD1. The CDR3 is 15 amino acids. Germline V lookup: CDR1 SGDLS, CDR2 YYNGEE. The junction had 5 bases not matched to a gene; V was cut back by 3 bases and J by 3 bases.

This clone has just one count. The chain is built from TRBV29-1 and TRBJ2-3; 14 nucleotides align to TRBD2. Germline loops: CDR1 SQVTM, CDR2 ANQGSEA. The CDR3 totals 16 residues. With V trimmed by 4 bases and J by 6 bases, 9 bases remained unmatched. The CDR3, as DNA: TGCAGCGTTGGACCGACTAGCGGGGGGGCGGGTGATACGCAGTATTTT. The encoded protein is CSVGPTSGGAGDTQYF.

The J gene is TRBJ1-1, the V gene TRBV6-5; 8 nucleotides align to TRBD1. V was pared by 5 bases and J by 7 bases, with 9 bases of the junction left unmatched. Germline V lookup: CDR1 MNHEY, CDR2 SVGAGI. The CDR3 loop spans 14 amino acids. CDR3 nucleotides: TGTGCCAGCAGTCGACAGGGGCAGGGGCATGAAGCTTTCTTT. It is translated as CASSRQGQGHEAFF.

The gene calls are TRBV1 and TRBJ2-7. TRBV1 counts as a pseudogene. This CDR3 region has 16 residues. In DNA form, the CDR3 reads TGCACCAGCAGCCAAGATGATGGCGCGAGCTCCTACGAGCAGTACTTC. Protein product: CTSSQDDGASSYEQYF.

The rearrangement links TRBV10-1 to TRBJ2-3; D might be TRBD1 or TRBD2, each matching 5 bases. Germline loops: CDR1 WNHNN, CDR2 SYGVQD (reference sequence). V shed 0 bases and J shed 1 base, with 8 bases lying between them. This CDR3 has 15 residues. The CDR3 loop is CASSESQGGTDTQYF. The CDR3 DNA sequence: TGCGCCAGCAGTGAGTCTCAGGGAGGCACAGATACGCAGTATTTT.

V and J are TRBV6-5 and TRBJ2-5; D is uncertain. Trimming pared 6 bases from V and 1 base from J, leaving 12 bases between. This CDR3 has 14 residues. Germline loops: CDR1 MNHEY, CDR2 SVGAGI. The CDR3 bases are TGTGCCAGCAGCATGAAAAGCCTCCAAGAGACCCAGTACTTC. It encodes CASSMKSLQETQYF.

The rearrangement uses TRBV11-2 and TRBJ2-7; 7 bases agree with TRBD2. After removal of 5 bases from V and 11 bases from J, the junction contained 12 bases not matched to a gene. This CDR3 region has 13 residues. Germline lookup yields CDR1 SGHAT and CDR2 FQNNGV. The CDR3 reads CASSPWDHRGEYF. For the CDR3, the DNA is TGTGCCAGCAGCCCGTGGGACCATCGGGGGGAGTACTTC.

V gene TRBV6-5 combines with J gene TRBJ1-2; possibly TRBD1 for D (5 bases). The ends were cut back, 7 bases at V and 0 bases at J, with 6 bases in the middle. This CDR3 is 12 amino acids long. Germline lookup yields CDR1 MNHEY and CDR2 SVGAGI. The DNA for the CDR3 is TGTGCCAGCAAAGGGGCTAACTATGGCTACACCTTC. Translation gives CASKGANYGYTF.

The V and J genes are TRBV5-6 and TRBJ1-5, with 9 bases that match TRBD1. Trimming cost V 4 bases and J 0 bases; bases outside gene matches: 8. From germline, CDR1 is SGHDT and CDR2 YYEEEE. The CDR3 extends over 17 amino acids. The CDR3 bases are TGTGCCAGCAGCCTCCGACAGGGGGGCAATAGCAATCAGCCCCAGCATTTT. Its translation: CASSLRQGGNSNQPQHF.

This clone has a handful of counts. The rearrangement links TRBV5-4 to TRBJ2-7; 7 bases map to TRBD2. V was clipped by 5 bases and J by 6 bases; unmatched bases: 23. This CDR3 is 18 amino acids long. Germline CDR1 reads SGHNT; CDR2 reads YYREEE (reference sequence). Here the CDR3 reads CASSPTSNSLVRPGEQYF. CDR3 nucleotide sequence: TGTGCCAGCAGTCCGACTAGCAACTCCTTGGTTCGCCCCGGCGAGCAGTACTTC.

This sequence joins TRBV29-1 and TRBJ1-1; 8 bases fit TRBD1. V gave up 4 bases and J gave up 4 bases; unmatched junction bases: 11. Germline-derived CDR1 and CDR2 are SQVTM and ANQGSEA. The CDR3 totals 15 residues. This CDR3 is CSVGNRGKGSTEAFF. The CDR3 bases are TGCAGCGTTGGGAACAGGGGGAAGGGGAGCACTGAAGCTTTCTTT.

This clone was found once. This chain links TRBV6-5 with TRBJ1-1; TRBD1 is a possible D gene (6 bases). Trimming left V 3 bases short and J 5 bases short, with 16 bases between. This CDR3 comprises 15 residues. Germline V lookup: CDR1 MNHEY, CDR2 SVGAGI. The DNA of the CDR3 is TGTGCCAGCAGTTATTGGGGGGGGCTGCGGACTGAAGCTTTCTTT. This encodes CASSYWGGLRTEAFF.

The chain employs TRBV11-2 and TRBJ2-1; a possible D gene is TRBD2 (5 bases). Germline values: CDR1 SGHAT, CDR2 FQNNGV. This CDR3 has 11 residues. Trimming took off 5 bases at V and 9 bases at J, with 8 bases between the two ends. CDR3 coding DNA: TGTGCCAGCAGCCGGGGTAGTGAGCAGTTCTTC. It yields the protein CASSRGSEQFF. The whole variable domain, remainder taken from reference TRBV11-2 and TRBJ2-1, is EAGVAQSPRYKIIEKRQSVAFWCNPISGHATLYWYQQILGQGPKLLIQFQNNGVVDDSQLPKDRFSAERLKGVDSTLKIQPAKLEDSAVYLCASSRGSEQFFGPGTRLTVL.

V gene TRBV18 combines with J gene TRBJ2-1; D uncertain. The ends were cut back, 0 bases at V and 1 base at J, with 7 bases in the middle. Looked up from germline, CDR1 is KGHSH and CDR2 is LQKENI. CDR3 size: 15 residues. CDR3 loop: CASSPPSESYNEQFF. The DNA of the CDR3 is TGTGCCAGCTCACCACCGTCGGAGTCCTACAATGAGCAGTTCTTC.

The V call is TRBV11-2, the J call TRBJ2-3; maybe TRBD2 (7 bases). With 5 bases removed from V and 6 bases from J, the gap between germline ends came to 18 bases. The CDR3 has 15 residues. The V gene's germline CDR1 is SGHAT and CDR2 FQNNGV. The chain's CDR3 is CASSVSGGPGDTQYF. CDR3 in DNA: TGTGCCAGCAGCGTCTCGGGGGGCCCCGGGGATACGCAGTATTTT.

The genes are TRBV5-6 and TRBJ1-2; 7 positions agree with TRBD1. After removal of 1 base from V and 7 bases from J, the junction contained 4 bases not matched to a gene. Germline V gene lookup returns CDR1 SGHDT and CDR2 YYEEEE. CDR3 length: 13 amino acids. This chain's CDR3 is CASSLQQGFGYTF. CDR3 in DNA: TGTGCCAGCAGCTTGCAACAGGGGTTTGGCTACACCTTC.

The V gene is TRBV19, the J gene TRBJ2-4, with D unclear. Germline V gene sequence: CDR1 LNHDA, CDR2 SQIVND (reference sequence). V lost 6 bases and J lost 8, with 8 bases in between. This CDR3 contains 11 residues. CDR3 region: CASSRVDIQYF. The CDR3 region has the DNA TGTGCCAGTAGCCGGGTTGACATTCAGTACTTC.

The V gene is TRBV5-1, the J gene TRBJ2-7; 14 nucleotides align to TRBD2. CDR1 is SGHRS and CDR2 is YFSETQ in the germline V gene. V was clipped by 4 bases and J by 4 bases; unmatched bases: 4. CDR3 length: 15 residues. The CDR3 loop reads CASSTGTSGGYEQYF. Here the CDR3 DNA reads TGCGCCAGCAGCACAGGGACTAGCGGGGGTTACGAGCAGTACTTC.

The chain has TRBV4-1 and TRBJ1-3; D is undetermined. CDR3 size: 12 residues. V was clipped by 4 bases and J by 4 bases, with 5 bases between them. CDR1 is MGHRA, CDR2 YSYEKL, per germline. CDR3 nucleotides: TGCGCCAGCAGCCTCGCCGGAAACACCATATATTTT. Amino acids: CASSLAGNTIYF.

The V and J genes are TRBV29-1 and TRBJ2-5; weak D call: TRBD1 (5 bases). Trimming took 6 bases from V and 3 from J, leaving 11 bases between them. This CDR3 has 12 residues. Germline V gene lookup returns CDR1 SQVTM and CDR2 ANQGSEA. The CDR3 DNA follows: TGCAGCGTAGCGACAGCCGAAGAGACCCAGTACTTC. It translates to CSVATAEETQYF.

The rearrangement joins TRBV18 to TRBJ2-1; possible D gene TRBD1, 6 bases. The CDR3 is 13 amino acids. CDR1 KGHSH and CDR2 LQKENI come from the germline V gene. V shed 4 bases and J shed 8 bases, with 12 bases lying between them. The CDR3 DNA reads TGTGCCAGCTCACTCCGGGACACCGATGAGCAGTTCTTC. Protein sequence: CASSLRDTDEQFF.

The chain uses TRBV5-1 and TRBJ2-1, with D tentatively TRBD1 (6 bases). Trimming took off 2 bases at V and 9 bases at J, with 18 bases between the two ends. The CDR3 spans 15 residues. The V gene's germline CDR1 is SGHRS and CDR2 YFSETQ. The CDR3 sequence: CASSLSGQKGGEQFF. As DNA, the CDR3 is TGCGCCAGCAGCTTATCGGGACAAAAAGGTGGTGAGCAGTTCTTC.

The V call is TRBV25-1, the J call TRBJ1-5; 9 bases map to TRBD1. This CDR3 spans 15 amino acids. Trimming took 9 bases from V and 4 from J; bases not matched to a gene: 10. Germline lookup yields CDR1 MGHDK and CDR2 SYGVNS. The CDR3 DNA reads TGTGCCAGTCAAGACCCGGGACAGGGTAATCAGCCCCAGCATTTT. It is translated as CASQDPGQGNQPQHF. The whole variable domain, remainder taken from reference TRBV25-1 and TRBJ1-5, is EADIYQTPRYLVIGTGKKITLECSQTMGHDKMYWYQQDPGMELHLIHYSYGVNSTEKGDLSSESTVSRIRTEHFPLTLESARPSHTSQYLCASQDPGQGNQPQHFGDGTRLSIL.

The chain is built from TRBV6-5 and TRBJ1-4; TRBD1 might be the D (6 bases). The CDR3 length is 15 residues. Germline CDR1 reads MNHEY; CDR2 reads SVGAGI. Deletions cut 4 bases from V and 0 bases from J, with 9 bases between. The DNA for the CDR3 is TGTGCCAGCAGTTCTAACAGGGCAACTAATGAAAAACTGTTTTTT. Translated, it gives CASSSNRATNEKLFF.